The T cell receptor (beta chain) under discussion was sequenced for a study of T cell responses to AZD1222 COVID-19 vaccine. Study observations and caveats: Clonal diversity was possibly underestimated; the donors were predominantly white British and more often female.

The repertoire was sequenced with immunoSEQ multiplex PCR; TCRdb's copy has only in-frame clones and lacks some. The sample lists under 130,000 clones; 80% to 90% were seen once. Of note for this clone: Its antigen remains unidentified.

The sample in question was peripheral blood, obtained on day 0 of AZD1222 vaccination. This receptor was obtained from an adult in good health.

The CDR3 region has the DNA TGTGCTAGTGGTGTAATGATTACGAACACTGAAGCTTTCTTT. This encodes CASGVMITNTEAFF. The V call is TRBV12-5, the J call TRBJ1-1, with D hard to call. V was clipped by 5 bases and J by 1 base, with 11 bases between them. Germline V gene lookup returns CDR1 LGHNT and CDR2 FRNRAP. CDR3 length: 14 residues.